This T cell receptor (beta chain) was found in a study of somatic mutations in cytotoxic T cells in rheumatoid arthritis. General study results and limits: The study found CD8+ clonality increased with age in rheumatoid arthritis patients, not healthy controls.

To note about this clone: The target antigen is unknown.

Produced via immunoSEQ multiplex PCR; TCRdb's table is partial and in-frame only. The table records some 14,000 clones, around 77% of them present only once. With 4 bases removed from V and 4 bases from J, the gap between germline ends came to 17 bases. The V gene's germline CDR1 is SGHVS and CDR2 FNYEAQ. The CDR3 has 15 residues. The sequence came from an adult with rheumatoid arthritis. The sample taken for sequencing was CD8+ T cells sorted from blood. The genes are TRBV7-6 and TRBJ2-7; D may be TRBD1 (6 bases). CDR3 bases: TGTGCCAGCAGCTCCCGGGACACCACTTTTTACGAGCAGTACTTC. It specifies CASSSRDTTFYEQYF.